This T cell receptor (beta chain) derives from a study of memory CD4+ T cells and cytomegalovirus serostatus. On the study more broadly: This sample comes from healthy Belgian adults, eight to ten CMV seropositive, roughly 22 seronegative. Study conclusions and caveats: Each of some 67 CMV-associated TCRbeta sequences occurred in one to five individuals.

Single viable CD3+CD4+CD8-CD45RO+ cells were sorted as the memory CD4+ T cells. Serum IgG to CMV pp150, pp28, p38 and p52 defined serostatus. A note on this clone: The antigen is undetermined.

Only in-frame clones appear in the TCRdb table, and some are missing; sequencing was by immunoSEQ multiplex PCR. In the table there are 30,000 to 50,000 clones, roughly 78% of which are singletons. This receptor was taken from an adult in good health and CMV-seronegative. The sequenced sample consisted of memory CD4+ T cells from blood.

CDR3 coding DNA: TGTGCCAGCAGCTTAGCAGGGCCAGGGGATACGCAGTATTTT. Residues: CASSLAGPGDTQYF. V and J are TRBV7-9 and TRBJ2-3, with D possibly being TRBD1 (5 bases). With 0 bases removed from V and 6 bases from J, the gap between germline ends came to 10 bases. The CDR3 has 14 amino acids. The germline V gene encodes CDR1 SEHNR and CDR2 FQNEAQ (reference sequence).